The clone carrying this T cell receptor beta chain was seen a single time. Original processing notes: Scientists estimated how many nucleated cells there were by amplifying reference gene primers. Profiled with immunoSEQ multiplex PCR; TCRdb holds only in-frame clones, not every one. V, J and clone size are those of that table, while D and trimming were read from the DNA. The table lists approximately 130,000 clones, around 83% of them singletons. The record originates from a study of blood T cell repertoires in COVID-19. Study-wide background: Samples taken during acute and convalescent COVID-19 were collected in the United States, Italy and Spain.

In terms of age and location, participants ranged from roughly 18 to 90 years and lived in about two dozen US areas. The study assigned cohorts using participant-reported clinical history. Germline loops: CDR1 SGHDT, CDR2 YYEEEE. The CDR3 extends over 15 amino acids. V dropped 0 bases and J dropped 5; count of bases not matched to a gene: 6. The rearrangement uses TRBV5-6 and TRBJ2-5; 8 nucleotides align to TRBD1. The origin of this receptor is a young man who had recovered from COVID-19. Source material: PBMCs or T cells enriched from blood (not recorded which). The CDR3 reads CASSLGQGAGETQYF. For the CDR3, the DNA is TGTGCCAGCAGCTTGGGGCAGGGGGCTGGGGAGACCCAGTACTTC.